This T cell receptor beta chain comes out of a study of tumor-infiltrating lymphocytes in localized non-small cell lung cancer. Across the study: Tumor tissue and non-adjacent uninvolved lung came from each patient. Findings and caveats of the study: Technical variation could not be separated from intratumor heterogeneity here. Tumor T-cell fraction was not associated with recurrence-free survival. Compared with uninvolved lung, tumors showed higher T cell infiltration by TCRbeta sequencing.

The V gene's germline CDR1 is KGHSH and CDR2 LQKENI. Deletions cut 5 bases from V and 4 bases from J, with 11 bases between. This CDR3 spans 13 amino acids. This clone showed up just once. Its cognate antigen is unknown. Only in-frame clones appear in the TCRdb table, and some are missing; sequencing was by immunoSEQ multiplex PCR. The sample carries about 5,500 clones, over 75% recorded once. This chain connects TRBV18 to TRBJ1-1; tentative D call: TRBD1 (5 bases). The sample comprised lung tumor tissue. The sequence derives from a human donor with non-small cell lung cancer. The CDR3 is CASSIWGTTEAFF. DNA for the CDR3: TGTGCCAGCTCAATCTGGGGGACCACTGAAGCTTTCTTT.